This T cell receptor beta chain is drawn from a study of Ad26.COV2.S vaccination and SARS-CoV-2 variants. Treatment indicated: roughly 19 received Ad26.COV2.S at low or high dose, single or two shots; several received placebo; per-sample allocation not given. Vaccine and placebo recipients were sampled on day 63 after the first injection. Only in-frame clones appear in the TCRdb table, and some are missing; sequencing was by immunoSEQ multiplex PCR. The sample has around 250,000 clones, around 87% seen once. CDR3 size: 15 residues. Material: peripheral blood, obtained in a trial of Ad26.COV2.S vaccine versus placebo. This chain connects TRBV7-5 to TRBJ2-7; TRBD1 is the table's D call and was not checked against the DNA. TRBV7-5 is described as a pseudogene. The TCR was taken from a person between 18 and 60 years old who received the Ad26.COV2.S COVID-19 vaccine or a placebo. CDR3 DNA: TGTGCCAGAAGCTTAGAAACAGGGGGATCCTACGAGCAGTACTTC. Its protein is CARSLETGGSYEQYF.